This T cell receptor (beta chain) was recovered during a study of T cells expressing NK-cell markers. Study in general: The TCR beta repertoires were obtained from sorted CD3+CD56+NKG2C+, CD3+CD56+NKG2C- and CD3+CD56-NKG2C+ T cells. Study outcomes and limitations: Dominant NKG2C+ clonotypes were found to form 1.0-7.0% of CD8+ T cells in 5 or 6 donors. Four donors likewise had their CD3+CD56-NKG2C+ fraction led by these clonotypes.

Note on this clonotype: The antigen is undetermined.

The CDR3 sequence is 15 residues long. Per the germline V gene, CDR1 is LGHDT and CDR2 is YNNKEL (reference sequence). TCR beta cDNA was made by 5'RACE template switching with UMIs. TCRdb re-called the 5' RACE reads and catalogs CDR3 proteins one per entry, DNA excluded. This listing includes around 470,000 distinct CDR3 sequences. The sample comprised blood T cells: a sorted CD56 or NKG2C T cell subset, CD4+ or CD8+ T cells, or bulk PBMC T cells (not recorded which). This sequence was found in a woman in her 50s in good health. V and J are TRBV3-1 and TRBJ1-5; the TRBD1 assignment by TCRdb is unverifiable without DNA. CDR3 amino acids: CASSQGTGGGQPQHF.